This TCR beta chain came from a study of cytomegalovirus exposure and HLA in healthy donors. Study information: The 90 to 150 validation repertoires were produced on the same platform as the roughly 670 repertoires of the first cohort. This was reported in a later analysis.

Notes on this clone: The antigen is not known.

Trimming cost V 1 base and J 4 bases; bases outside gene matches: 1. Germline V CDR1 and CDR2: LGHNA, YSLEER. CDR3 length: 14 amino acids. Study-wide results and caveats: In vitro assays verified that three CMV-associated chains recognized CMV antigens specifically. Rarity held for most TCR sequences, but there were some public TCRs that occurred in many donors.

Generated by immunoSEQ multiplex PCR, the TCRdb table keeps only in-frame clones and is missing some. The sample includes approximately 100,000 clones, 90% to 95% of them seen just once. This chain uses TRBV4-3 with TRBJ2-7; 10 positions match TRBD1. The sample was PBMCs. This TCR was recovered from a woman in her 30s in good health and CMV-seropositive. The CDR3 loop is CASSQGDRGYEQYF. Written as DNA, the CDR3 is TGCGCCAGCAGCCAAGGGGACAGGGGATACGAGCAGTACTTC.